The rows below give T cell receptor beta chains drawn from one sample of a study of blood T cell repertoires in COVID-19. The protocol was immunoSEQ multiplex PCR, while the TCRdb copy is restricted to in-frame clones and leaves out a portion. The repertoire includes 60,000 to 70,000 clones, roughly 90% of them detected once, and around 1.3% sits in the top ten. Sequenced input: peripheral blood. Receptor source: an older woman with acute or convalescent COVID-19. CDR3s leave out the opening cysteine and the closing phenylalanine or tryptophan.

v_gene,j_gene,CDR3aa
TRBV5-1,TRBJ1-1,ASSLETGQSEAF
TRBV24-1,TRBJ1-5,ATSDHGQGNQPQH
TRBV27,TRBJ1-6,ASSFFGDRGPSPLH
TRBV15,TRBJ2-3,ATSTPSWGVTDTQY
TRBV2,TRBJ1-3,ASSQGAENTIY
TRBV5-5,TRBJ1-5,ASSLGPGQPQH
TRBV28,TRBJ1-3,ASSSGLLSGNTIY
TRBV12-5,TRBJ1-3,ASGLDRQFSSGNTIY
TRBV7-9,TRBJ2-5,ASSRQVQETQY
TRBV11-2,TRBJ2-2,ASSLYGQGGTGELF
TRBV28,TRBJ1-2,ASSMDRVLRGYT
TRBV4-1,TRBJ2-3,ASSPPGQGLWDTQY
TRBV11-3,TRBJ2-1,ASSRGGRESDEQF
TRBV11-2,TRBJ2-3,ASSLKDRSTDTQY
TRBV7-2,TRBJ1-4,ASSLQGTNEKLF
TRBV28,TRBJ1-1,ASSLVGDLNTEAF
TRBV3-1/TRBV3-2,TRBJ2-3,ASSNRATDTQY
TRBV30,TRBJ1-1,AWNFGQGVPQAF
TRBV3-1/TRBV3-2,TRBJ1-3,ASSHYSGNTIY
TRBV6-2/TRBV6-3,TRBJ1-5,ASSKGLTSNQPQH
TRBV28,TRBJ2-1,ASSFRGAPLHDEQF
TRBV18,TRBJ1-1,ASSPWGTGNTEAF
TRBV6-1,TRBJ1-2,ASSEGPGGSYGYT
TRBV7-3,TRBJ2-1,ASSLGDRAYNEQF
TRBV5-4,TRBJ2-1,ASSSTANSYNEQF
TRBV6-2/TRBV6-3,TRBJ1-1,ASSYSLEAF
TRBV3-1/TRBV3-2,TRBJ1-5,ASSQLYNQPQH
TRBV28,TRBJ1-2,ASSTGSGYGYT
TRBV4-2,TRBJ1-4,ASSQEPREVELF
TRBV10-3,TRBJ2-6,ASHRGLGANVLT
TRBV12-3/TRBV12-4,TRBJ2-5,ASAKTVEETQY
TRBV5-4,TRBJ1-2,ASSLASGGFYGYT
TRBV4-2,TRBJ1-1,ASSQVGDWEAF
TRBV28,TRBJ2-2,ASSPPAAGVPHGELF
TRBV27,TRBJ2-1,ASSLRDSSYNEQF